This T cell receptor (beta chain) emerged from a study of molecular identifiers for immune sequencing clone quantification (dated by TCRdb to the late 2010s). With regard to the full study: For a replicate experiment, RNA from about 20,000 or 100,000 naive CD8 T cells was divided into five aliquots, of which four were sequenced. This methods study used CD8 T cells to benchmark TCR RNA copy counting and molecular-identifier clustering-based TCR repertoire sequencing (MIDCIRS).

Worth noting for this clonotype: The antigen it recognizes is unknown. Qualities for individual bases were not recorded, and no much larger clone is one base off.

Libraries were made using PCR. The sequencer was an Illumina HiSeq 4000. Preparation of bulk TCR libraries followed a previously described approach, with the TCR primers listed in Table S5. Total RNA was purified with the Qiagen AllPrep DNA/RNA kit. Reads from multiple sequencing runs of the same library were pooled before analysis. As for the original processing: Reads were retained only if the reads had an exact TCR constant sequence, and the retained reads were trimmed to 150 nt and grouped according to their 12-nt molecular barcodes. Reads within each barcode group were sub-clustered using a 15% Levenshtein threshold, and quality-weighted consensus sequences were constructed for each RNA molecule. Non-functional sequences were filtered out, along with any lower-count sequence sitting one edit away from another sequence. On the basis of fitting two negative binomial distributions, barcode sub-clusters with fewer than 20% of the maximum read count were discarded. TCRdb applied fastp at Q25 and MiXCR to the public reads, then kept only in-frame beta chains. Rows with one shared CDR3 protein collapse into an entry with the most common genes and DNA. V and J calls and clone size were set by TCRdb, not the authors. This sample holds approximately 670,000 distinct CDR3 sequences; about 20% were observed only once. Jointly, the top ten make up 0.75% to 0.95% of the sample.

Libraries of naive CD8 T cells were generated from about 21,000 to 970,000 sorted cells, with 10%, 30% or 50% of the purified RNA used. Naive CD8 T cells, defined as CD8+CD4-CCR7+CD45RA+, were FACS-sorted into RLT Plus buffer on a BD FACSAria II. To test detection sensitivity, Jurkat RNA equivalent to more than eight TCR copies was spiked into samples of about 19,000-1,000,000 naive CD8 T cells. CD8 T cells were enriched with RosetteSep CD8+ T Cell Enrichment Cocktail and Ficoll-Paque, followed by ACK red cell lysis. From its cysteine to its phenylalanine, the CDR3 spans 14 amino acids. Only the CDR3 DNA is retained, 42 bases long and in frame from the first base. From a lookup of the germline V gene, CDR1 and CDR2 are MNHEY and SVGEGT. The junction carries 9 bases between V and J, which are trimmed by 5 bases and 4 bases respectively. Here is what the overall study found, with its caveats: Identical TCR molecules sharing a barcode could cause highly expanded clone sizes to be underestimated. Modeling estimated 2.5 to 3 recovered TCR RNA copies per cell, compared with 8.5 to 10 by digital PCR, which implies approximately 30% capture efficiency. When barcode sub-clustering was omitted, TCR diversity was inflated by chimeric consensus sequences, with chimeras reaching as high as 47%. Spiked-in Jurkat TCR RNA equal to a single cell's worth was reported to be detectable even within 1,100,000 naive CD8 T cells. In CMV-specific effector cells, over 99% of molecules were held by clones above 20 RNA copies, whereas under 1% of molecules were held by such clones in naive cells. The naive libraries included spiked-in Jurkat TCR RNA (roughly nine copies' worth), and this Jurkat TCR RNA is not part of the donor repertoire.

The receptor's source is a human donor in good health. Some libraries in this study had Jurkat cell RNA spiked in. The chain joins TRBV6-2 or TRBV6-3 to TRBJ1-6; there is no confident call for the D gene. Sequencing was carried out using naive CD8+ T cells from blood, with Jurkat cell RNA spiked in. According to the study, the label for this sample's cell subset or site signals: FACS-sorted CD8+CD4-CCR7+CD45RA+ naive T cells. The CDR3 protein is CASSRTGYNSPLHF. The DNA sequence is as follows: TGTGCCAGCAGTCGGACGGGATATAATTCACCCCTCCACTTT.